These 31 T cell receptor beta chains share one sample of origin, sequenced in a study of regulatory T cells in long-lasting Graves disease. Time point here: newly diagnosed GD, antithyroid drugs for less than 3 months. From PBMCs, RNA was extracted and then used to make the TCR library. With iRepertoire HTBI primers and Arm-PCR of CDR3 regions, TCR beta libraries were built. One entry per CDR3 protein results from TCRdb running MiXCR on the multiplex PCR reads. The sample contains some 450,000 distinct CDR3 sequences, about a sixth of which appear only once. These data were also reused for a study on T cells in Graves' hyperthyroidism and ophthalmopathy.

The sequences come from peripheral blood mononuclear cells (PBMCs), collected at new diagnosis, from a patient treated with antithyroid drugs. These receptors originate from a woman aged 25 to 45 with Graves disease.

This rearrangement joins TRBV11-1 to TRBJ1-5, with a tentative D call TRBD1 (6 bases). V dropped 2 bases and J dropped 11 bases, with 16 bases sitting between them. Germline V gene data show CDR1 as SGHAT and CDR2 as FQDESV (reference sequence). The CDR3 length is 14 residues. The CDR3 nucleotides are TGTGCCAGCAGCTTAAATCCAGGGGTGGAGACCCAGCATTTT. It is translated as CASSLNPGVETQHF.

The J gene is TRBJ1-1, the V gene TRBV6-2 or TRBV6-3; D call uncertain. The CDR3 runs 12 residues. Germline V gene sequence: CDR1 MNHEY, CDR2 SVGEGT. Trimming cost V 11 bases and J 5 bases, with 15 bases left between them. CDR3 loop: CAVRAVWTEAFF. Written as DNA, the CDR3 is TGTGCCGTCAGAGCGGTTTGGACTGAAGCTTTCTTT.

This clonotype was detected only a few times. CDR3 sequence (DNA): TGTGCCAGCAGCCTAAGGCCGGCCGAGCAGTACTTC. It translates to CASSLRPAEQYF. This sequence joins TRBV7-9 and TRBJ2-7; the D is unclear. Germline V gene lookup returns CDR1 SEHNR and CDR2 FQNEAQ (reference sequence). V lost 5 bases to trimming and J lost 6 bases, with 11 bases between them. The CDR3 sequence is 12 residues long.

This clonotype occurred many times. This chain uses TRBV10-1 with TRBJ2-1; 8 positions match TRBD2. J was trimmed by 5 bases and V by 10 bases; bases with no gene match: 10. CDR3 length equals 14 residues. CDR1 is WNHNN and CDR2 is SYGVQD in the germline V gene (reference sequence). CDR3 loop: CAIRAGAGNNEQFF. CDR3 sequence (DNA): TGCGCCATCCGAGCGGGAGCCGGAAACAATGAGCAGTTCTTC.

Concerning this clonotype: It is likely a read error: a sequence one base away is far more abundant. The rearrangement links TRBV2 to TRBJ2-5; D is undetermined. Germline CDR1 and CDR2: SNHLY and FYNNEI. This CDR3 spans 14 amino acids. The CDR3 loop reads CASSVIGSYNEQLF. The DNA for the CDR3 is TGTGCCAGCAGTGTTATAGGGTCCTACAATGAGCAGCTCTTC.

The genes are TRBV9 and TRBJ1-5; maybe TRBD1 (5 bases). From germline, CDR1 is SGDLS and CDR2 YYNGEE. Trimming removed 0 bases at V and 5 bases at J, with 12 bases between. The CDR3 length is 15 residues. CDR3 DNA sequence: TGTGCCAGCAGCGTAGGAGGGGCTTCGGATCAGCCCCAGCATTTT. Translated: CASSVGGASDQPQHF. Using reference TRBV9 and TRBJ1-5 for the parts outside the CDR3, the full variable domain is DSGVTQTPKHLITATGQRVTLRCSPRSGDLSVYWYQQSLDQGLQFLIQYYNGEERAKGNILERFSAQQFPDLHSELNLSSLELGDSALYFCASSVGGASDQPQHFGDGTRLSIL.

In this sample, this clonotype turned up a few times. V and J are TRBV13 and TRBJ2-2, with TRBD2 matching over 11 bases. V lost 5 bases, J lost 4 bases, and 3 bases stayed unmatched. In germline, CDR1 is PRHDT, CDR2 FYEKMQ (reference sequence). This CDR3 contains 15 residues. The CDR3 nucleotides are TGTGCCAGCAGCACGGGACTAGCGGCCACCGGGGAGCTGTTTTTT. The encoded protein is CASSTGLAATGELFF.

The J gene is TRBJ2-7, the V gene TRBV25-1; 8 positions agree with TRBD1. This CDR3 has 12 amino acids. The V and J ends lost 3 bases and 5 bases, in that order; junction bases with no gene match: 0. Per the germline V gene, CDR1 is MGHDK and CDR2 is SYGVNS. The CDR3 region has the DNA TGTGCCAGCAGTGAGACAGGGGACGAGCAGTACTTC. Translating gives CASSETGDEQYF.

Ten or more counts support this clonotype. The chain is built from TRBV30 and TRBJ1-4; D perhaps matches TRBD1 (5 bases). This CDR3 spans 15 amino acids. Trimming cost V 3 bases and J 8 bases, with 19 bases left between them. Germline CDR1 reads GTSNPN; CDR2 reads SVGIG (reference sequence). The CDR3 here is CAWSLLGGGGEKLFF. The CDR3 nucleotides are TGTGCCTGGAGCCTGCTTGGGGGTGGCGGCGAAAAACTGTTTTTT.

This clonotype was counted ten times or more. The V and J genes are TRBV6-1 and TRBJ1-5; 7 nucleotides align to TRBD1. V lost 5 bases to trimming and J lost 2 bases; unmatched junction nucleotides: 6. CDR1 and CDR2 from the germline V gene are MNHNS and SASEGT. There are 15 residues in the CDR3. The CDR3, as DNA: TGTGCCAGCAGTAGACAGGGTTTGGGCAATCAGCCCCAGCATTTT. Its translation: CASSRQGLGNQPQHF.

The CDR3 sequence is CAISESGLRPQHF. The CDR3 DNA sequence: TGTGCCATCAGTGAGTCAGGCCTCCGGCCCCAGCATTTT. V gene TRBV10-3 combines with J gene TRBJ1-5; no reliable D call. Germline assignment: CDR1 ENHRY and CDR2 SYGVKD. V lost 0 bases, J lost 9 bases, and 9 bases lay in between. CDR3 length equals 13 residues.

This clonotype was counted ten times or more. The chain joins TRBV19 to TRBJ1-2; D not resolved. Between the trimmed V and J ends, which lost 6 bases and 2 bases, there was a span of 13 bases. This CDR3 is 14 amino acids long. The V gene's germline CDR1 is LNHDA and CDR2 SQIVND (reference sequence). The CDR3 loop is CASRSRGQNYGYTF. The CDR3 coding sequence is TGTGCCAGTAGGTCTAGAGGGCAGAACTATGGCTACACCTTC. Complete variable domain (other parts from reference TRBV19 and TRBJ1-2): DGGITQSPKYLFRKEGQNVTLSCEQNLNHDAMYWYRQDPGQGLRLIYYSQIVNDFQKGDIAEGYSVSREKKESFPLTVTSAQKNPTAFYLCASRSRGQNYGYTFGSGTRLTVV.

This clonotype turned up a few times. This chain connects TRBV6-2 or TRBV6-3 to TRBJ2-2, with unresolved D. Germline CDR1 reads MNHEY; CDR2 reads SVGEGT. V was shortened by 0 bases and J by 2 bases, with 22 bases between the two germline ends. CDR3 length: 20 residues. CDR3 bases: TGTGCCAGCAGTTACTCGCATCCGATCCGGCGGTACCAAAACACCGGGGAGCTGTTTTTT. Translated: CASSYSHPIRRYQNTGELFF.

The V and J genes are TRBV9 and TRBJ2-1, with 7 nucleotides matching TRBD2. CDR3 length: 18 residues. J gave up 8 bases and V 3 bases, and 20 bases lay outside the gene matches. Germline V CDR1 and CDR2: SGDLS, YYNGEE. CDR3 in DNA: TGTGCCAGCAGCGCCGGAGATGCCCCCGTGGAAACTAGCGATGAGCAGTTCTTC. Translation: CASSAGDAPVETSDEQFF. The full variable domain, with the rest looked up from reference TRBV9 and TRBJ2-1, is DSGVTQTPKHLITATGQRVTLRCSPRSGDLSVYWYQQSLDQGLQFLIQYYNGEERAKGNILERFSAQQFPDLHSELNLSSLELGDSALYFCASSAGDAPVETSDEQFFGPGTRLTVL.

Of note for this clonotype: A read error may explain this, as a much larger clone is one base away. The chain recombines TRBV6-5 with TRBJ2-7; 7 bases match TRBD1. Germline loops: CDR1 MNHEY, CDR2 SVGAGI. The CDR3 runs to 14 residues. The CDR3 loop is CASNYSGTETEQYF. CDR3 nucleotide sequence: TGTGCCAGCAATTACTCTGGGACAGAGACCGAGCAGTACTTC.

This clonotype was observed a handful of times. J is TRBJ2-1 and V is TRBV20-1, with D perhaps matching TRBD2 (5 bases). Trimming stripped 5 bases from V and 0 bases from J, with 14 bases between. Germline lookup yields CDR1 DFQATT and CDR2 SNEGSKA (reference sequence). This CDR3 region has 15 residues. CDR3: CSALGLESSYNEQFF. CDR3 nucleotide sequence: TGCAGTGCTCTCGGACTCGAAAGCTCCTACAATGAGCAGTTCTTC.

This clonotype was counted at least ten times. The gene calls are TRBV28 and TRBJ2-3; D not resolved. This CDR3 is 16 amino acids long. The V gene lost 5 bases and the J gene lost 0 bases, with 15 bases spanning the gap. Germline loops: CDR1 MDHEN, CDR2 SYDVKM. The CDR3 DNA reads TGTGCCAGCAGTCCCCTCGGGCTTTCTAGCACAGATACGCAGTATTTT. Translated: CASSPLGLSSTDTQYF.

This clonotype was seen repeatedly, ten times or more. The V call is TRBV29-1, the J call TRBJ2-1, with a tentative D call TRBD2 (6 bases). The CDR3 has 12 amino acids. V lost 6 bases to trimming and J lost 4 bases, with 10 bases between them. The germline gives CDR1 SQVTM, CDR2 ANQGSEA. This CDR3 reads CSVPGLYNEQFF. Written as DNA, the CDR3 is TGCAGCGTGCCGGGACTTTACAATGAGCAGTTCTTC.

This clonotype was found many times. The rearrangement links TRBV30 to TRBJ2-3, with D perhaps assigned TRBD1 or TRBD2 (5 bases each). Deletions cut 0 bases from V and 1 base from J, with 11 bases between. The CDR3 is 15 amino acids. Germline lookup yields CDR1 GTSNPN and CDR2 SVGIG (reference sequence). The DNA of the CDR3 is TGTGCCTGGAGTGTATGGCAGGGAGGCACAGATACGCAGTATTTT. It yields the protein CAWSVWQGGTDTQYF.

The rearrangement uses TRBV28 and TRBJ2-5; 7 nucleotides line up with TRBD1. V lost 7 bases and J lost 3; bases outside the gene matches: 5. Germline CDR1 MDHEN, CDR2 SYDVKM. CDR3 length: 13 amino acids. CDR3 amino acids: CASTKGQKETQYF. CDR3 nucleotide sequence: TGTGCCAGCACAAAGGGACAGAAAGAGACCCAGTACTTC.

This clonotype was counted many times. The rearrangement joins TRBV20-1 to TRBJ1-4, with D possibly TRBD1 on 6 matching bases. Trimming cost V 0 bases and J 5 bases, with 16 bases left between them. Germline lookup yields CDR1 DFQATT and CDR2 SNEGSKA (reference sequence). CDR3 length equals 16 residues. The CDR3 nucleotides read TGCAGTGCTAGAGACCCCCTGTTACAGGGCAATGAAAAACTGTTTTTT. The encoded protein is CSARDPLLQGNEKLFF.

CDR3 protein: CASSKGQGNTGELFF. In nucleotides, the CDR3 is TGTGCCAGCTCAAAGGGACAGGGGAACACCGGGGAGCTGTTTTTT. This chain uses TRBV18 with TRBJ2-2; 9 positions agree with TRBD1. Germline V gene sequence: CDR1 KGHSH, CDR2 LQKENI. Trimming cost V 5 bases and J 1 base; bases outside gene matches: 2. The CDR3 extends over 15 amino acids.

This clonotype was recorded many times. This chain links TRBV28 with TRBJ2-7; 8 bases fit TRBD1. Trimming took 5 bases from V and 1 from J; bases not matched to a gene: 16. This CDR3 contains 18 residues. Per the germline V gene, CDR1 is MDHEN and CDR2 is SYDVKM. The CDR3 sequence is CASSPYRGSGVDSYEQYF. The CDR3 region has the DNA TGTGCCAGCAGTCCGTACAGGGGGTCGGGTGTGGATTCCTACGAGCAGTACTTC. The whole variable domain, filled in from reference TRBV28 and TRBJ2-7, reads DVKVTQSSRYLVKRTGEKVFLECVQDMDHENMFWYRQDPGLGLRLIYFSYDVKMKEKGDIPEGYSVSREKKERFSLILESASTNQTSMYLCASSPYRGSGVDSYEQYFGPGTRLTVT.

This clonotype has at least ten counts. The V gene is TRBV10-3, the J gene TRBJ1-3; TRBD1 agrees at 7 bases. The CDR3 spans 14 residues. CDR1 is ENHRY and CDR2 is SYGVKD in the germline V gene. Germline trimming cut 10 bases from V and 0 bases from J; bases unmatched to any gene: 6. This CDR3 reads CATGQESSGNTIYF. The DNA for the CDR3 is TGTGCCACCGGACAGGAGAGCTCTGGAAACACCATATATTTT.

The chain joins TRBV5-1 to TRBJ1-3, with 7 bases matching TRBD1. CDR1 and CDR2 from the germline V gene are SGHRS and YFSETQ. The CDR3 has 15 residues. Trimming at V came to 0 bases and at J to 4 bases, leaving 4 bases not matched to a gene. DNA of the CDR3: TGCGCCAGCAGCTTGGGACAGGGCTACGGAAACACCATATATTTT. This sequence encodes CASSLGQGYGNTIYF.

This clonotype occurred many times. The V gene is TRBV20-1, the J gene TRBJ2-1; D may be TRBD2 (6 bases). Germline V gene data show CDR1 as DFQATT and CDR2 as SNEGSKA (reference sequence). This CDR3 has 15 amino acids. Trimming shortened V by 5 bases and J by 0 bases, and 14 bases separated the two germline ends. The CDR3, as DNA: TGCAGTGCTTATATAGCGGCAAGCTCCTACAATGAGCAGTTCTTC. The encoded protein is CSAYIAASSYNEQFF.

In the case of this clonotype: This may come from a read error, since a much larger clone is one base off. This chain uses TRBV20-1 with TRBJ2-7, with 7 positions matching TRBD2. Trimming cost V 5 bases and J 7 bases; bases outside gene matches: 14. The CDR3 consists of 14 residues. Germline lookup yields CDR1 DFQATT and CDR2 SNEGSKA (reference sequence). Here the CDR3 reads CSAVGRVSFREQYF. The DNA of the CDR3 is TGCAGTGCTGTGGGGAGGGTATCCTTTCGGGAGCAGTACTTC.

This clonotype was seen ten or more times. The chain is built from TRBV27 and TRBJ2-3, with D possibly TRBD2 on 6 matching bases. The germline V and J ends were trimmed by 5 bases and 1 base, with 16 bases remaining between them. The germline V gene has CDR1 MNHEY and CDR2 SMNVEV (reference sequence). CDR3 size: 16 residues. CDR3 amino acids: CASSPDTGLRTDTQYF. The CDR3 nucleotides read TGTGCCAGCAGTCCCGACACGGGACTTCGCACAGATACGCAGTATTTT.

There are many counts of this clonotype. The rearrangement joins TRBV15 to TRBJ2-1; D is unclear. The germline V gene has CDR1 LNHNV and CDR2 YYDKDF (reference sequence). The CDR3 length is 13 residues. V shed 0 bases and J shed 9 bases, with 9 bases lying between them. CDR3 sequence: CATSRDLETEQFF. The DNA for the CDR3 is TGTGCCACCAGCAGAGATTTGGAGACTGAGCAGTTCTTC.

This clonotype was observed many times. This chain uses TRBV3-1 with TRBJ1-1; possible D gene TRBD1, 6 bases. Trimming cost V 2 bases and J 12 bases, with 13 bases left between them. This CDR3 has 12 residues. Germline V gene data show CDR1 as LGHDT and CDR2 as YNNKEL (reference sequence). CDR3 loop: CASSQFGQSTFF. In DNA form, the CDR3 reads TGTGCCAGCAGCCAATTTGGACAGTCTACTTTCTTT.

V gene TRBV12-3 or TRBV12-4 combines with J gene TRBJ1-3, with a weak D call TRBD1 (6 bases). The CDR3 length is 15 residues. Between the trimmed V and J ends, which lost 6 bases and 0 bases, there was a span of 12 bases. CDR3 DNA sequence: TGTGCCAGCAGCCGGGGGGGGGCCTCTGGAAACACCATATATTTT. Translating it yields CASSRGGASGNTIYF.